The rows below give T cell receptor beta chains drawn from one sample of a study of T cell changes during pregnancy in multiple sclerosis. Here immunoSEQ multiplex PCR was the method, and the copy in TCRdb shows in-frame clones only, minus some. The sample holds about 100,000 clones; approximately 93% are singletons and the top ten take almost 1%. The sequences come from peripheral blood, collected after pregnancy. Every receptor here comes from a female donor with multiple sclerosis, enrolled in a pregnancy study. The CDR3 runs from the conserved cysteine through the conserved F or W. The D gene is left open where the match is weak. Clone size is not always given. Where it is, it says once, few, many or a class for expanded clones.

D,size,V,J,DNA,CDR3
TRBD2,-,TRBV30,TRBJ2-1,TGTGCCTGGAGTTCCGCTCCGGGACTAGGAATCTACAATGAGCAGTTCTTC,CAWSSAPGLGIYNEQFF
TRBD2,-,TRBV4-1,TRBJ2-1,TGCGCCAGCAGCCTCACTAGCGTGGACTACAATGAGCAGTTCTTC,CASSLTSVDYNEQFF
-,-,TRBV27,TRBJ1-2,TGTGCCAGCAGCCCCGGTGGGTCACAGACATTTAACTATGGCTACACCTTC,CASSPGGSQTFNYGYTF
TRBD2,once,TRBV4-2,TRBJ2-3,TGTGCCAGCAGCCCACAGGGACTAGCGGGATACACAGATACGCAGTATTTT,CASSPQGLAGYTDTQYF
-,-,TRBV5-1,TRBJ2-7,TGCGCCAGCAGTTCTACGGGCGGGACGGGGGAGCAGTACTTC,CASSSTGGTGEQYF
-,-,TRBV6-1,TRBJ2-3,TGTGCCAGCAGTGACCCAACGTATAGCAACCCCGCGGATACGCAGTATTTT,CASSDPTYSNPADTQYF
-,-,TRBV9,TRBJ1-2,TGTGCCAGCAGGCCCGGACTATATGGCTACACCTTC,CASRPGLYGYTF
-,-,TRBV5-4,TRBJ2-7,TGTGCCAGCAGCTTGACGGAGGGCCTTACGTACGAGCAGTACTTC,CASSLTEGLTYEQYF
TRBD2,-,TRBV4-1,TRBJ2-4,TGCGCCAGCAGCCAGGGACTAGCGGGAGGAGAAAACATTCAGTACTTC,CASSQGLAGGENIQYF
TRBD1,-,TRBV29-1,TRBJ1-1,TGCAGCGTTTCGGGACAGGGAAGTGTGATGAACACTGAAGCTTTCTTT,CSVSGQGSVMNTEAFF
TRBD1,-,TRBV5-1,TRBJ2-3,TGCGCCAGCAGCCCTGAGGGACAGGGGGCGCAGTATTTT,CASSPEGQGAQYF
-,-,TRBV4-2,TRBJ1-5,TGTGCCAGCAGCCAAGGAGGTGGGAGCGAGATTCAGCCCCAGCATTTT,CASSQGGGSEIQPQHF
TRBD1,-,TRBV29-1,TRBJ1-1,TGCAGCGGGGACAGGGGGCATACTGAAGCTTTCTTT,CSGDRGHTEAFF
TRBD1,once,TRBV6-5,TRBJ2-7,TGTGCCAGCAGCCTGACAGGGGGTCAATACGAGCAGTACTTC,CASSLTGGQYEQYF
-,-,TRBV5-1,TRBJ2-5,TGCGCCAGCAGCTTGCCCGGGAGCTCGTACCAAGAGACCCAGTACTTC,CASSLPGSSYQETQYF
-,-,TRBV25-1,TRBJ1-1,TGTGCCAGCAGTGAATTACCCCATTACGGACAGTTTAAAGCTTTCTTT,CASSELPHYGQFKAFF
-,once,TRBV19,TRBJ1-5,TGTGCCAGTAGTATAAATAGGGCGGGATATCAGCCCCAGCATTTT,CASSINRAGYQPQHF
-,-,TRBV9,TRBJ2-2,TGTGCCAGCAGCGCCGCACAGGGAGAGGGTTATTACGAAGGGGAGCTGTTTTTT,CASSAAQGEGYYEGELFF
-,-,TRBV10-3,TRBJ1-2,TGTGCCATCAGTGACACAGCTAACTATGGCTACACCTTC,CAISDTANYGYTF
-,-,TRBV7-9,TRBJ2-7,TGTGCCAGCAGCCCCCCCGCCGCCAGCTCCTACGAGCAGTACTTC,CASSPPAASSYEQYF
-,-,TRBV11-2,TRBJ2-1,TGTGCCAGCAGCTTAGTTAGCGGTATGTACAATGAGCAGTTCTTC,CASSLVSGMYNEQFF
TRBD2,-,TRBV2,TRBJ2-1,TGTGCCAGCAATGGCGGGGAGCGGGAGGGATCCTACAATGAGCAGTTCTTC,CASNGGEREGSYNEQFF
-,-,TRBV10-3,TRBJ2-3,TGTGCCATCAGTGATGGAGGGAGTGGAACGCAGTATTTT,CAISDGGSGTQYF
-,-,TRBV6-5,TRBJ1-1,TGTGCCAGCAAAAGGAGCATGAACACTGAAGCTTTCTTT,CASKRSMNTEAFF
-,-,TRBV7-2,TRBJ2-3,TGTGCCAGCAGCCTACTGTCAGGAAGCACAGATACGCAGTATTTT,CASSLLSGSTDTQYF
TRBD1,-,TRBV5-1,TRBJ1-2,TGCGCCAGCAGCTTGACAGGGGCGAACTATGGCTACACCTTC,CASSLTGANYGYTF
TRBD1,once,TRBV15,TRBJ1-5,TGTGCCACCAGCAGAGACCCAGACAGGGACAATCAGCCCCAGCATTTT,CATSRDPDRDNQPQHF
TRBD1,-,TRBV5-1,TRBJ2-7,TGCGCCAGCAGCCCAGGACAGGGGTTCCGTCTCTACGAGCAGTACTTC,CASSPGQGFRLYEQYF
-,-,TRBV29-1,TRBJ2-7,TGCAGCGTTGGGACAGACTACGAGCAGTACTTC,CSVGTDYEQYF